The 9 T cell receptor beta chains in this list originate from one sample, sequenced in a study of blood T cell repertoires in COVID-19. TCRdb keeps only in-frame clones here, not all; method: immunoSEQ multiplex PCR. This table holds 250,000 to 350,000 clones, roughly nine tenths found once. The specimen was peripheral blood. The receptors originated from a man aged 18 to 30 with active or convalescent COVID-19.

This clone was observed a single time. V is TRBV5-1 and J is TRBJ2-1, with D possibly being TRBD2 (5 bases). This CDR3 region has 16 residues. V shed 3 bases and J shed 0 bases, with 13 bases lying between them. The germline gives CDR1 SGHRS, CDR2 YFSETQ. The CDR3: CASSYTSLSSYNEQFF. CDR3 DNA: TGCGCCAGCAGCTATACTAGTTTAAGCTCCTACAATGAGCAGTTCTTC.

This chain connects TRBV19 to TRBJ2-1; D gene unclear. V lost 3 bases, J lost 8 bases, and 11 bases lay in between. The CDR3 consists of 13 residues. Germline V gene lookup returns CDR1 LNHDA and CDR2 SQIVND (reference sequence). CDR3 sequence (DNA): TGTGCCAGTAGTATGTGGTCTTCGGATGAGCAGTTCTTC. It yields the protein CASSMWSSDEQFF.

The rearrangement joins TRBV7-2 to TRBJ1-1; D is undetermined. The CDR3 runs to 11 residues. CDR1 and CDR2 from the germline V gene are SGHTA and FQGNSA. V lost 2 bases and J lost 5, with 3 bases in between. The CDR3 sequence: CASSLRTEAFF. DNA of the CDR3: TGTGCCAGCAGCTTACGGACTGAAGCTTTCTTT.

The CDR3: CASSVAAGLNEKLFF. The CDR3 region has the DNA TGTGCCAGCAGCGTAGCGGCAGGGTTAAATGAAAAACTGTTTTTT. The gene calls are TRBV9 and TRBJ1-4; tentatively, D is TRBD1 (5 bases). Germline V gene data show CDR1 as SGDLS and CDR2 as YYNGEE. V gave up 0 bases and J gave up 5 bases, with 11 bases separating them. The CDR3 extends over 15 amino acids. Based on the CDR3 plus reference TRBV9 and TRBJ1-4, the full variable domain is DSGVTQTPKHLITATGQRVTLRCSPRSGDLSVYWYQQSLDQGLQFLIQYYNGEERAKGNILERFSAQQFPDLHSELNLSSLELGDSALYFCASSVAAGLNEKLFFGSGTQLSVL.

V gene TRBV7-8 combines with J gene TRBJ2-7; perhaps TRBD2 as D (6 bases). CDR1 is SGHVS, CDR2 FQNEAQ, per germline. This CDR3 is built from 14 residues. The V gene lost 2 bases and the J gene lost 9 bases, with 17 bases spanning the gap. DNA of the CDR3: TGTGCCAGCAGCTTATCCACTTTGGGGGGTAGGCAGTACTTC. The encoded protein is CASSLSTLGGRQYF.

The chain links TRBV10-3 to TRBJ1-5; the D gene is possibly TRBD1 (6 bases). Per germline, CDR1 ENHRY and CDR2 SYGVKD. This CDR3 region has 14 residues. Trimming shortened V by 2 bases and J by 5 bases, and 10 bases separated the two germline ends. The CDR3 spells CAISEIQGYQPQHF. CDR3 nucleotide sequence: TGTGCCATCAGTGAGATCCAGGGGTATCAGCCCCAGCATTTT.

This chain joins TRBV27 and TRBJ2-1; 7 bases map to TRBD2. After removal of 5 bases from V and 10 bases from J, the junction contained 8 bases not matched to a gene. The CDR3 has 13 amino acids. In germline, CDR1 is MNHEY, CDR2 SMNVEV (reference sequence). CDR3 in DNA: TGTGCCAGCAGTGGGGGGGGATTTCTAGAGCAGTTCTTC. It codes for CASSGGGFLEQFF.

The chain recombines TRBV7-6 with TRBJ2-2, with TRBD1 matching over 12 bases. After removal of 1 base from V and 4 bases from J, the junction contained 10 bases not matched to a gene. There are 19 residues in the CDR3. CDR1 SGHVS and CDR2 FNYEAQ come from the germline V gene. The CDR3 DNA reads TGTGCCAGCAGCTTAGAGGGGACAGGGGGCATAGACTTCACCGGGGAGCTGTTTTTT. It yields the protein CASSLEGTGGIDFTGELFF.

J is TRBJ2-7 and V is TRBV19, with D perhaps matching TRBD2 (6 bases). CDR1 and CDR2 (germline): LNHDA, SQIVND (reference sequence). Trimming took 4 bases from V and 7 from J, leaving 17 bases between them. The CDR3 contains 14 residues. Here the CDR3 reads CASSTVGGTYEQYF. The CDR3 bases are TGTGCCAGTAGTACCGTCGGAGGGACGTATGAGCAGTACTTC.